Listed below are T cell receptor beta chains from one sample, sequenced in a study of T cells after posttransplantation cyclophosphamide. Clones were sequenced by immunoSEQ multiplex PCR, and TCRdb holds only the in-frame ones, with some missing. Of 25,000 to 30,000 clones detected, just over 85% appear once; the ten largest clones hold roughly 3.5%. Sequences were obtained from PBMCs. These receptors came from a man aged 50 to 59. The CDR3 runs from the conserved cysteine through the conserved F or W. Each record gives: D gene, J gene, clone size, V gene, CDR3 DNA, CDR3 protein. The D gene is left open where the match is weak. Clone size is not always given. Where it is, it says once, few, many or a class for expanded clones.

TRBD1 | TRBJ2-1 | NA | TRBV11-3 | TGTGCCAGCAGCTTAACGGGACAGGGGTTGGATGAGCAGTTCTTC | CASSLTGQGLDEQFF
NA | TRBJ2-1 | NA | TRBV4-1 | TGCGCCAGCAGCCACGGAACCCGGGACTCGACCTACAATGAGCAGTTCTTC | CASSHGTRDSTYNEQFF
NA | TRBJ1-6 | NA | TRBV7-2 | TGTGCCACGGGGGTTAGCTCCTATAATTCACCCCTCCACTTT | CATGVSSYNSPLHF
NA | TRBJ2-2 | NA | TRBV21-1 | TGTGCCAGCACCCCTATCGTCCCGACACCGAACACCGGGGAGCTGTTTTTT | CASTPIVPTPNTGELFF
NA | TRBJ2-1 | NA | TRBV7-2 | TGTGCCAGCAGGAATCCGGGACTTCCACGTAATGAGCAGTTCTTC | CASRNPGLPRNEQFF
TRBD2 | TRBJ2-1 | NA | TRBV4-1 | TGCGCCAGCAGCCAAGGCGGGAGGGCCAGATACAATGAGCAGTTCTTC | CASSQGGRARYNEQFF
NA | TRBJ1-1 | NA | TRBV19 | TGTGCCAGTAGTCCGCAGCAGGGTGACACTGAAGCTTTCTTT | CASSPQQGDTEAFF
NA | TRBJ2-5 | NA | TRBV29-1 | TGCAGCGTTGAACCTGGAGGAGGTGAGACCCAGTACTTC | CSVEPGGGETQYF
NA | TRBJ2-1 | NA | TRBV6-1 | TGTGCCAGCCATTTTCGGGGGGCCTTTGAGCAGTTCTTC | CASHFRGAFEQFF
NA | TRBJ2-3 | NA | TRBV11-3 | TGTGCCAGCAGCTCGACACTTGACACAGATACGCAGTATTTT | CASSSTLDTDTQYF
NA | TRBJ2-7 | NA | TRBV5-1 | TGCGCCAGCAGCCAGAAGTCTCTGTCCTACGAGCAGTACTTC | CASSQKSLSYEQYF
NA | TRBJ2-7 | NA | TRBV6-1 | TGTGCCAGTGCGAACTCCTACGAGCAGTACTTC | CASANSYEQYF
NA | TRBJ2-7 | NA | TRBV5-4 | TGTGCCAGCAGCCTAGAAGGGGTCAGCTCCTACGAGCAGTACTTC | CASSLEGVSSYEQYF
NA | TRBJ2-2 | NA | TRBV11-2 | TGTGCCAGCAGCTTAAGGACAACAACCGGGGAGCTGTTTTTT | CASSLRTTTGELFF
TRBD1 | TRBJ1-2 | NA | TRBV10-3 | TGTGCCATCAGTGAGGGCCCTACAGGGGCCGGCTATGGCTACACCTTC | CAISEGPTGAGYGYTF
NA | TRBJ2-1 | NA | TRBV5-1 | TGCGCCAGCAGTCTCGCACTCAATGAGCAGTTCTTC | CASSLALNEQFF
TRBD1 | TRBJ2-7 | NA | TRBV7-2 | TGTGCCAGCAGCTTAGGGGGGATGGGGACAGGGATGAACGAGCAGTACTTC | CASSLGGMGTGMNEQYF
TRBD2 | TRBJ2-1 | NA | TRBV5-4 | TGTGCCAGCAGCTCTCGGACTAGTCGATACTACAATGAGCAGTTCTTC | CASSSRTSRYYNEQFF
NA | TRBJ2-4 | NA | TRBV30 | TGTGCCTGGGCCAGAATCCTAGCCAAAAACATTCAGTACTTC | CAWARILAKNIQYF
NA | TRBJ2-7 | NA | TRBV7-9 | TGTGCCAGCAGCTTGGCCGGGATTACCTACGAGCAGTACTTC | CASSLAGITYEQYF
NA | TRBJ2-1 | NA | TRBV21-1 | TGTGCCAGCAGCAATAAGGCTAGCGGGAGGGTATACAATGAGCAGTTCTTC | CASSNKASGRVYNEQFF
NA | TRBJ2-2 | NA | TRBV7-6 | TGTGCCAGCAGCTTCGCCGGGGAGCTGTTTTTT | CASSFAGELFF
TRBD1 | TRBJ2-7 | NA | TRBV11-3 | TGTGCCAGCAGCTTATCCCGGGACAGGGCCGTCTACGAGCAGTACTTC | CASSLSRDRAVYEQYF
NA | TRBJ2-3 | NA | TRBV9 | TGTGCCAGCAGCGTATCAGGAGGGCGCACAGATACGCAGTATTTT | CASSVSGGRTDTQYF
TRBD1 | TRBJ2-5 | NA | TRBV6-1 | TGTGCCAGCAGACCAGGGACAGGCCAAGAGACCCAGTACTTC | CASRPGTGQETQYF
NA | TRBJ2-1 | NA | TRBV7-2 | TGTGCCAGCAGCCAAGGACAGACCAATGAGCAGTTCTTC | CASSQGQTNEQFF
TRBD1 | TRBJ2-2 | NA | TRBV6-6 | TGTGCCAGCAGTAGGGGGCCCGGGGAGCTGTTTTTT | CASSRGPGELFF
NA | TRBJ2-1 | NA | TRBV5-1 | TGCGCCAGCAGCTTGGTGGCGGGATTTGGTGAGCAGTTCTTC | CASSLVAGFGEQFF
NA | TRBJ2-3 | NA | TRBV7-2 | TGTGCCAGCAGCTCCGACAGGCCGAGGGGGAGCACAGATACGCAGTATTTT | CASSSDRPRGSTDTQYF
NA | TRBJ1-1 | NA | TRBV5-1 | TGCGCCAGCAGCCGGGACAACATGAACACTGAAGCTTTCTTT | CASSRDNMNTEAFF
NA | TRBJ1-5 | NA | TRBV9 | TGTGCCAGCAGCTCCATGGGCAGCCCGGATCAGCCCCAGCATTTT | CASSSMGSPDQPQHF
NA | TRBJ2-5 | NA | TRBV2 | TGTGCCAGCAGCCCCATGGCTAGTGAGACCCAGTACTTC | CASSPMASETQYF
TRBD2 | TRBJ2-3 | NA | TRBV10-2 | TGCGCCAGCAGGCTTCTAGCGGGAGTTGGCACAGATACGCAGTATTTT | CASRLLAGVGTDTQYF
NA | TRBJ1-1 | NA | TRBV6-5 | TGTGCCAGCAGTTACCCTCTATCCGAAGCTTTCTTT | CASSYPLSEAFF
NA | TRBJ1-1 | NA | TRBV11-3 | TGTGCCAGCAGCTTTAGTGGGAGGGCTGAAGCTTTCTTT | CASSFSGRAEAFF
NA | TRBJ1-6 | once | TRBV6-6 | TGTGCCAGCAGTTACCGGGACAAGAATTCACCCCTCCACTTT | CASSYRDKNSPLHF
TRBD1 | TRBJ2-7 | NA | TRBV2 | TGTGCCAGCAGCCCTACTCGACAGGGCTCCTACGAGCAGTACTTC | CASSPTRQGSYEQYF
NA | TRBJ2-7 | NA | TRBV19 | TGTGCCAGTAGTATCACCCAGGGGGAGCAGTACTTC | CASSITQGEQYF
NA | TRBJ1-5 | NA | TRBV29-1 | TGCAGCGCAAGAACAGGGAACAATCAGCCCCAGCATTTT | CSARTGNNQPQHF
NA | TRBJ2-7 | once | TRBV19 | TGTGCCAGTAGTAGACTAACAGGGACCGAGCAGTACTTC | CASSRLTGTEQYF
NA | TRBJ1-2 | NA | TRBV12-5 | TGTGCTAGTGGTTTGGTACCGGGAGTGTATGGCTACACCTTC | CASGLVPGVYGYTF
TRBD1 | TRBJ2-5 | NA | TRBV11-1 | TGTGCCAGCAGCTGGCGACAGGGGGCTGGGGAGACCCAGTACTTC | CASSWRQGAGETQYF
NA | TRBJ2-3 | NA | TRBV7-9 | TGTGCCAGCAGCCTTTCCGTAGGGGCTAGCACAGATACGCAGTATTTT | CASSLSVGASTDTQYF
TRBD1 | TRBJ1-2 | NA | TRBV7-9 | TGTGCCAGCATCCGGACAGGGCGAAACTATGGCTACACCTTC | CASIRTGRNYGYTF
NA | TRBJ2-7 | NA | TRBV29-1 | TGCAGCGTTGCTGCGAGCCAGGGGCTCACCTACGAGCAGTACTTC | CSVAASQGLTYEQYF
NA | TRBJ1-3 | NA | TRBV30 | TGTGCCTGGACTTGGGCCGGAAACACCATATATTTT | CAWTWAGNTIYF
TRBD1 | TRBJ1-1 | NA | TRBV9 | TGTGCCAGCAGCGCGGGACAGGGGGCATATACTGAAGCTTTCTTT | CASSAGQGAYTEAFF
TRBD1 | TRBJ2-7 | NA | TRBV6-5 | TGTGCCAGCACTAGGGACAGGGGGGGCTACGAGCAGTACTTC | CASTRDRGGYEQYF
NA | TRBJ1-2 | NA | TRBV11-2 | TGTGCCAGCAGCTTGGACAGCAGTCTCTATGGCTACACCTTC | CASSLDSSLYGYTF